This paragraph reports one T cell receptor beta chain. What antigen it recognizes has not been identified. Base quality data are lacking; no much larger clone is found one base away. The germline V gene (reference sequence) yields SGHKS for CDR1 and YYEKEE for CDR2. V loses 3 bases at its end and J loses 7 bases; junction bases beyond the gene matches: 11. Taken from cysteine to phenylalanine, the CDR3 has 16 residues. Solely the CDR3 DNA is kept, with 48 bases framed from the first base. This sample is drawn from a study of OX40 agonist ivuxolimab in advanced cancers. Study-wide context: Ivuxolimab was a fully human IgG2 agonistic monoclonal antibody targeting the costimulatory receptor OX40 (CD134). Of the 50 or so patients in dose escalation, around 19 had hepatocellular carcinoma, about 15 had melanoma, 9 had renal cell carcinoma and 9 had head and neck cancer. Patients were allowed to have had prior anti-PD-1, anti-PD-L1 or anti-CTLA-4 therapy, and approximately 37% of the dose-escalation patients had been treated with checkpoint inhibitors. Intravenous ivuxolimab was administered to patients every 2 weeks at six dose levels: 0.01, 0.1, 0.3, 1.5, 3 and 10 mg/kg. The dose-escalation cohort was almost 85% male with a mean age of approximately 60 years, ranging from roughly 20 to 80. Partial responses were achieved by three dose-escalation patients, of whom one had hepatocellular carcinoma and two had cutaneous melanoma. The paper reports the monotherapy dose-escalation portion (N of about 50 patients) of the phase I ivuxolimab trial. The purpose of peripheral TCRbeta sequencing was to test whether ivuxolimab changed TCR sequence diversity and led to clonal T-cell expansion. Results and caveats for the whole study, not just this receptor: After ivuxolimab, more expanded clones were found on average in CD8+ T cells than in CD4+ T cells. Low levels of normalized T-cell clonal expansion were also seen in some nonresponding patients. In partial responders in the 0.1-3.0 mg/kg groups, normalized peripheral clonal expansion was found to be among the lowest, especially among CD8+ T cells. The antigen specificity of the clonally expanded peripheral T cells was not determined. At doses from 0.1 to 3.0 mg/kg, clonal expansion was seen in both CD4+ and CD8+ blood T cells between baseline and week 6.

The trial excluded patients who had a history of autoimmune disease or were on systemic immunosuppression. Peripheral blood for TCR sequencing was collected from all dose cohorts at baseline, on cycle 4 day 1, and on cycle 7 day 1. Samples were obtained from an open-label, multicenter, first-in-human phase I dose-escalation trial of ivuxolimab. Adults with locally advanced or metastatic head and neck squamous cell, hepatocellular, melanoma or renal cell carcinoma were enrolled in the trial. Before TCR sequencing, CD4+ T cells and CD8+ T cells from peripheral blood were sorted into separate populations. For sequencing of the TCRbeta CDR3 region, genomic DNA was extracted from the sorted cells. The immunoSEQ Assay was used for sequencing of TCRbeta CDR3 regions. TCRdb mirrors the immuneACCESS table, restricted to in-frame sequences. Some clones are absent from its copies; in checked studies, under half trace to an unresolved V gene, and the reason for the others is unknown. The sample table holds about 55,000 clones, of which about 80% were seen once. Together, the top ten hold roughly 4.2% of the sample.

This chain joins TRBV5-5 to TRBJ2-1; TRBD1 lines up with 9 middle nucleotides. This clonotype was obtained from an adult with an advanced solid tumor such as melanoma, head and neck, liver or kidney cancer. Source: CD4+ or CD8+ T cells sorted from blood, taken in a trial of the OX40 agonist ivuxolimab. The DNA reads TGTGCCAGCAGCTACCCCGGACAGGGGAGTGTGAATGAGCAGTTCTTC. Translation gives CASSYPGQGSVNEQFF.